One sample yielded the 3 T cell receptor beta chains listed below, sequenced in a study of human T cells and chemical hapten exposure. TCRdb processed the RACE reads anew with MiXCR; each CDR3 protein has one entry. The table records approximately 400,000 distinct CDR3 sequences, 4% to 6% of them present only once. Time point reported: pre-sensitization, week 0. Sample treatment: therapeutic diphenylcyclopropenone sensitization with weekly scalp DPC. The sample here was whole blood, taken in connection with sensitization to the hapten diphenylcyclopropenone (DPC). The receptors come from a woman aged 50 to 60 with alopecia areata. Some clones in this sample may be carry-over from other donors' samples.

This clonotype was found a few times. A much larger clone sits a single nucleotide away, making a read error possible. This sequence joins TRBV12-3 or TRBV12-4 and TRBJ2-1; D may be TRBD2 (6 bases). This CDR3 is built from 15 residues. Trimming left V 4 bases short and J 0 bases short, with 10 bases between. CDR3 DNA: TGTGCCAGCAGTTCCGACGGGAGCTCCTACAATGAGCAGTTCTTC. This translates into CASSSDGSSYNEQFF.

This clonotype showed up just a few times. The chain joins TRBV3-1 to TRBJ2-5; 12 bases match TRBD2. Germline V gene data show CDR1 as LGHDT and CDR2 as YNNKEL (reference sequence). This CDR3 contains 16 residues. The V segment lost 5 bases and the J segment 4 bases; nucleotides outside the gene matches: 8. Written as DNA, the CDR3 is TGTGCCAGCAGCGTCGGACTAGCGGGGCGAGGAGAGACCCAGTACTTC. Protein sequence: CASSVGLAGRGETQYF.

V usage is TRBV27 and J usage is TRBJ2-7; D possibly matches TRBD1 or TRBD2 (5 bases each). V was clipped by 3 bases and J by 3 bases, with 18 bases between them. CDR1 is MNHEY, CDR2 SMNVEV, per germline (reference sequence). This CDR3 contains 16 residues. The chain's CDR3 is CASSLKSGQSVYEQYF. As DNA, the CDR3 is TGTGCCAGCAGTTTGAAGTCGGGGCAGTCAGTCTACGAGCAGTACTTC.